The source of this T cell receptor (beta chain) is a study of blood T cells in healthy people across ages. Findings and limits, study-wide: Leaving the PBMCs unsorted stopped any conclusive comparison of naive versus antigen-experienced cells.

This CDR3 has 13 amino acids. In regard to this clonotype: Its antigen remains unidentified. A much larger clone lies one base from this, so it may be a read error.

A J-beta primer mix and a sample-barcoded 5' primer were used in a second PCR of roughly 6 to 11 cycles. Each cDNA molecule carried a tag from a template-switch adaptor that contained 12 random nucleotides. Using its own MiXCR run on the 5' RACE reads, TCRdb lists one record per CDR3 protein. The sample has hundreds of thousands of distinct CDR3 sequences; approximately 30% are singletons. The TCR originated in a woman at least 80 years old in good health. The chain uses TRBV12-3 or TRBV12-4 and TRBJ1-2; TRBD1 might be the D (6 bases). The sequenced sample consisted of blood. CDR3 sequence (DNA): TGTGTCAGCAGTCGGGACACCTCCTATGGCTACACCTTC. Protein product: CVSSRDTSYGYTF.